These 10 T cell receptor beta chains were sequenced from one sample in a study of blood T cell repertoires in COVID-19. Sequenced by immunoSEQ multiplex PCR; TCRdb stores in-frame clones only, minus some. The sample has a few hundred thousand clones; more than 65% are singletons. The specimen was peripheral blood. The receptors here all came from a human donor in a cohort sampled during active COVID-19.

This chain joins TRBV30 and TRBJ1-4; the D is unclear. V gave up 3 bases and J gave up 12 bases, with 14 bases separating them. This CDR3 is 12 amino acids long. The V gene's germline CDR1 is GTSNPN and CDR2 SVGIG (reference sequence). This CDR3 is CAWSQNQRELFF. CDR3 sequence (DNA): TGTGCCTGGAGCCAAAACCAACGGGAACTGTTTTTT.

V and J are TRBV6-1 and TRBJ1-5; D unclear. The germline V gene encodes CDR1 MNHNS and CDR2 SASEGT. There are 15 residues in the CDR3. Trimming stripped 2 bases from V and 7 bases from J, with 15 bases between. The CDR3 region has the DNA TGTGCCAGCAGTGAAAGGGTGGCAGGCGGGCAGCCCCAGCATTTT. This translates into CASSERVAGGQPQHF.

CDR3 sequence reads: CASSPSGQGLSYEQYF. CDR3 nucleotide sequence: TGCGCCAGCAGCCCATCGGGACAGGGCCTCTCCTACGAGCAGTACTTC. The V and J genes are TRBV5-1 and TRBJ2-7; 9 nucleotides agree with TRBD1. The CDR3 is 16 residues long. After removal of 4 bases from V and 0 bases from J, the junction contained 8 bases not matched to a gene. Germline CDR1 and CDR2: SGHRS and YFSETQ.

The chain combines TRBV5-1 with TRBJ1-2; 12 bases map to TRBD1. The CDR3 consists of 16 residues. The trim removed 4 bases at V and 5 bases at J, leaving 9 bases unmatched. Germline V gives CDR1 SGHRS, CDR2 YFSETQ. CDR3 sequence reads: CASSQGTGGAGYGYTF. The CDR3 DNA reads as TGCGCCAGCAGCCAAGGGACAGGGGGCGCTGGGTATGGCTACACCTTC.

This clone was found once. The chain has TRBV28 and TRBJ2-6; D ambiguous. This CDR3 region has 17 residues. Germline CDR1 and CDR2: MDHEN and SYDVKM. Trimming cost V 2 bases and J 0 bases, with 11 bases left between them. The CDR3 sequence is CASSLVAGLSGANVLTF. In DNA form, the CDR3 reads TGTGCCAGCAGTTTAGTGGCAGGCCTCTCTGGGGCCAACGTCCTGACTTTC.

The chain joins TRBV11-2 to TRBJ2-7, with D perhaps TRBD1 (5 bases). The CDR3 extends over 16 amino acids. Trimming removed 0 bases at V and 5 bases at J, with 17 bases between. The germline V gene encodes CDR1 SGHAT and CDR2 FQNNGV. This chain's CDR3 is CASSLDRKGLPHEQYF. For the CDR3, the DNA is TGTGCCAGCAGCTTAGATCGAAAGGGGCTCCCCCACGAGCAGTACTTC.

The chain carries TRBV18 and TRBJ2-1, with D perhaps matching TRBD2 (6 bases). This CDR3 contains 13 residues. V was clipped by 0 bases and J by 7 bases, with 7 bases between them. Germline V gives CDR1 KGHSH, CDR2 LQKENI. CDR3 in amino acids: CASSPPGRNEQFF. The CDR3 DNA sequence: TGTGCCAGCTCACCACCGGGGAGGAATGAGCAGTTCTTC.

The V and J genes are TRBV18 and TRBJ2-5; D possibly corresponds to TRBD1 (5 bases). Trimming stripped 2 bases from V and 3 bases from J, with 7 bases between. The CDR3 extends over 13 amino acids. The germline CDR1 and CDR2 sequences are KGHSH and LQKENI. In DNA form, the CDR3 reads TGTGCCAGCTCACCAGGACACAAAGAGACCCAGTACTTC. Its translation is CASSPGHKETQYF.

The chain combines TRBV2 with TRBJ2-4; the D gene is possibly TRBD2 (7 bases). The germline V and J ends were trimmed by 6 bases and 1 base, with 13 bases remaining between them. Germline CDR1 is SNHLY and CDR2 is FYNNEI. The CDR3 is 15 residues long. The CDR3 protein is CASRRGGEAKNIQYF. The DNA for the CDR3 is TGTGCCAGCAGGAGAGGGGGGGAGGCCAAAAACATTCAGTACTTC.

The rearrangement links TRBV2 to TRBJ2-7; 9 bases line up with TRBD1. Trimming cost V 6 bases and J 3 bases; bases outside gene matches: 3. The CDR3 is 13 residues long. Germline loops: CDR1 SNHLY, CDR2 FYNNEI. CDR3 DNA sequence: TGTGCCAGCAGGTCGGGACAGGGCTACGAGCAGTACTTC. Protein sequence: CASRSGQGYEQYF.